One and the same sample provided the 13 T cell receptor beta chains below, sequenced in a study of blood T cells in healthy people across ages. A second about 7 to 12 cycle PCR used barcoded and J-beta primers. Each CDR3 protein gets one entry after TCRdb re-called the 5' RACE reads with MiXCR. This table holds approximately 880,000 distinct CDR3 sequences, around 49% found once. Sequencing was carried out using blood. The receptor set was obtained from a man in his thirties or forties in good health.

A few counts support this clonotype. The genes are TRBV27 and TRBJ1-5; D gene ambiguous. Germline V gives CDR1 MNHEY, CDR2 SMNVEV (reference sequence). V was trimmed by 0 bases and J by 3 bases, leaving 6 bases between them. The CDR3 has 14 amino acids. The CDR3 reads CASSLSRANQPQHF. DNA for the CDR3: TGTGCCAGCAGTTTATCTAGGGCCAATCAGCCCCAGCATTTT.

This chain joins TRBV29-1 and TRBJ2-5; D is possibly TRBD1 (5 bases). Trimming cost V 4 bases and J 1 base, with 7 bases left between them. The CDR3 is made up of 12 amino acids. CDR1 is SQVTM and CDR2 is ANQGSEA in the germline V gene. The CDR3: CSVVDSQETQYF. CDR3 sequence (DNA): TGCAGCGTTGTTGACAGCCAAGAGACCCAGTACTTC.

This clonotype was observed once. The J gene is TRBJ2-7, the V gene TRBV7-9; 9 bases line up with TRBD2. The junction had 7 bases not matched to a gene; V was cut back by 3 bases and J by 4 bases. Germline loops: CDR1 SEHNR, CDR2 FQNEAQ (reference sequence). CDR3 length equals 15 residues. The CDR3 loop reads CASSFSRLAGYEQYF. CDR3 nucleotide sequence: TGTGCCAGCAGCTTTTCGAGGCTAGCGGGGTACGAGCAGTACTTC.

The CDR3 here is CSAPNGATIDNSPLHF. CDR3 DNA sequence: TGCAGTGCGCCCAACGGTGCTACGATAGATAATTCACCCCTCCACTTT. This chain joins TRBV20-1 and TRBJ1-6, with D unclear. CDR1 is DFQATT, CDR2 SNEGSKA, per germline (reference sequence). Trimming stripped 6 bases from V and 5 bases from J, with 20 bases between. The CDR3 consists of 16 residues.

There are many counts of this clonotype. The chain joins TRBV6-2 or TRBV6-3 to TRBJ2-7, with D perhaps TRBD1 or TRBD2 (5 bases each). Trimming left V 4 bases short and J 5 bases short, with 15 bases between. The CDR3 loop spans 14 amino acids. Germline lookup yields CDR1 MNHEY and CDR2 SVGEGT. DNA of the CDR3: TGTGCCAGCAGTTCCGCAGGGACCGTCGACGAGCAGTACTTC. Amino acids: CASSSAGTVDEQYF.

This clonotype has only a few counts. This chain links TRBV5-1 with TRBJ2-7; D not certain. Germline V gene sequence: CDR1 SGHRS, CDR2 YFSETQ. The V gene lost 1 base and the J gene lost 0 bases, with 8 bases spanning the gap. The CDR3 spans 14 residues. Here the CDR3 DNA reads TGCGCCAGCAGCTTGACCATAGGCTCCTACGAGCAGTACTTC. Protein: CASSLTIGSYEQYF.

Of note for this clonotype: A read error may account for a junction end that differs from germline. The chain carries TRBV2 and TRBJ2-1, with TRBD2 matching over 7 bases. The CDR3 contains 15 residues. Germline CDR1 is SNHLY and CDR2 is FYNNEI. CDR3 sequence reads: CASRAYREDYDEQFF. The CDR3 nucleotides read TGTGCCAGCAGGGCCTATCGGGAGGACTACGATGAGCAGTTCTTC.

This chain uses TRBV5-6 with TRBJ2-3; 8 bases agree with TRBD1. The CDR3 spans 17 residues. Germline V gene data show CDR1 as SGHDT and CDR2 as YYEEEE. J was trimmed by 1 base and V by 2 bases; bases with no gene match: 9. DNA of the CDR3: TGTGCCAGCAGCTTTGTGGTAGAGGGACAGGGCACAGATACGCAGTATTTT. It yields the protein CASSFVVEGQGTDTQYF.

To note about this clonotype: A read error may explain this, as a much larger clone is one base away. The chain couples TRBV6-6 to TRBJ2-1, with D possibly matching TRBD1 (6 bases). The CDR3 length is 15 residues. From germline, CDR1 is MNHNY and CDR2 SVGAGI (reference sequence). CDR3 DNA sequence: TGTGCCAGCAGCTACGACAGGAGCTCCTACAATGAGCGGTTCTTC. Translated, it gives CASSYDRSSYNERFF.

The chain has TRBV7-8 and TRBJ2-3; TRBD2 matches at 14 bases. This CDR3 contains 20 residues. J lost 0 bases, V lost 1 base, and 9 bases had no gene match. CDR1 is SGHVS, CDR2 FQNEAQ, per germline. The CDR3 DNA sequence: TGTGCCAGCAGCTTAGTCCAGGGACTAGCGGGGGAGACTAGCACAGATACGCAGTATTTT. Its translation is CASSLVQGLAGETSTDTQYF.

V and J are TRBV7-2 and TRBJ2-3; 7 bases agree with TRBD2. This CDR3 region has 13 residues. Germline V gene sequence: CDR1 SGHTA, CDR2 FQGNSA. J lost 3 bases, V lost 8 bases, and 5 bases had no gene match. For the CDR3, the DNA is TGTGCCAGCGGCGGGGGAAGGACAGATACGCAGTATTTT. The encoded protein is CASGGGRTDTQYF. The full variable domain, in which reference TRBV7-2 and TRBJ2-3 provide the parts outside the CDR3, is GAGVSQSPSNKVTEKGKDVELRCDPISGHTALYWYRQSLGQGLEFLIYFQGNSAPDKSGLPSDRFSAERTGGSVSTLTIQRTQQEDSAVYLCASGGGRTDTQYFGPGTRLTVL.

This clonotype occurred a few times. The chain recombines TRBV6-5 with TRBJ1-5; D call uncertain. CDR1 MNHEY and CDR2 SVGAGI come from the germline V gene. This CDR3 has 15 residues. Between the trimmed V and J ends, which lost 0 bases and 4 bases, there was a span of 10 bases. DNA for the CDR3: TGTGCCAGCAGTTACTCGGTCGGACTTAATCAGCCCCAGCATTTT. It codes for CASSYSVGLNQPQHF.

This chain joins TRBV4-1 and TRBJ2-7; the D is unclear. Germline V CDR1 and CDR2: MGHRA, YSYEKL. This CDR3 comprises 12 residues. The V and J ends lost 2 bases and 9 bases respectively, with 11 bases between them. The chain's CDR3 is CASSQPGDGQYF. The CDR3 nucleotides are TGCGCCAGCAGCCAACCTGGTGACGGGCAGTACTTC.